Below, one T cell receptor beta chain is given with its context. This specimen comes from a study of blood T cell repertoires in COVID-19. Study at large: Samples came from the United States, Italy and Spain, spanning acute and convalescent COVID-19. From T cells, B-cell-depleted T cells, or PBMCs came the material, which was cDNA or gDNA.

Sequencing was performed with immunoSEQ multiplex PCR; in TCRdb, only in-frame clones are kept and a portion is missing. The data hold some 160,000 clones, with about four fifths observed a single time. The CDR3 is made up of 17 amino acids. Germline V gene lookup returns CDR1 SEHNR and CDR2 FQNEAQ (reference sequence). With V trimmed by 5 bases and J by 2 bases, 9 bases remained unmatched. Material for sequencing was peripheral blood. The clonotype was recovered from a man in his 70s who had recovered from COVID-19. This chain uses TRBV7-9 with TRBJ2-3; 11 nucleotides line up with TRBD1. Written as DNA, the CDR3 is TGTGCCAGCAGCGCTTGGGACAGGGGGGCCAACACAGATACGCAGTATTTT. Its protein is CASSAWDRGANTDTQYF. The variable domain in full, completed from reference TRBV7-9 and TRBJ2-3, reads DTGVSQNPRHKITKRGQNVTFRCDPISEHNRLYWYRQTLGQGPEFLTYFQNEAQLEKSRLLSDRFSAERPKGSFSTLEIQRTEQGDSAMYLCASSAWDRGANTDTQYFGPGTRLTVL.